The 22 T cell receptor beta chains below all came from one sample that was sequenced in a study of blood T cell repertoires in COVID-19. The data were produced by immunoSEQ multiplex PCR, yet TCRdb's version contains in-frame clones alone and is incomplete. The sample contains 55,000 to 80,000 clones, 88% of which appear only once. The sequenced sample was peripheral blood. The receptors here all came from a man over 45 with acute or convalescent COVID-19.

CDR3 coding DNA: TGTGCCAGCAGCGTACAGGGCACTGAAGCTTTCTTT. Its translation is CASSVQGTEAFF. V usage is TRBV5-6 and J usage is TRBJ1-1; TRBD1 might be the D (6 bases). V dropped 4 bases and J dropped 4 bases, with 8 bases sitting between them. Germline V gene lookup returns CDR1 SGHDT and CDR2 YYEEEE. This CDR3 is built from 12 residues.

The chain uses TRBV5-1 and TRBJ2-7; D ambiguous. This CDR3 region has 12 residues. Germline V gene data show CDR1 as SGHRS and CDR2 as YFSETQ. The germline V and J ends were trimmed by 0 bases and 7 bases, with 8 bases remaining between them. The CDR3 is CASSLAVSEQYF. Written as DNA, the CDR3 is TGCGCCAGCAGCTTGGCCGTGTCTGAGCAGTACTTC.

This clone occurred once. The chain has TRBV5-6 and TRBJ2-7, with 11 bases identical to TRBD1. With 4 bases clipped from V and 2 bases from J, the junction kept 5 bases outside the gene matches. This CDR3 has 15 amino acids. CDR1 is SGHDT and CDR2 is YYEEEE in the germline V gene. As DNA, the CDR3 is TGTGCCAGCAGCCCCGCGGGACAGGGGGCCTACGAGCAGTACTTC. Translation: CASSPAGQGAYEQYF.

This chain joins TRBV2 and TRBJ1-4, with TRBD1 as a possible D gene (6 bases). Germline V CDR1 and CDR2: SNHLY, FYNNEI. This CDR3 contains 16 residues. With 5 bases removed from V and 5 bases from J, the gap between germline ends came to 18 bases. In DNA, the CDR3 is TGTGCCAGCAGTATGACAGGATCCCGTAGAAATGAAAAACTGTTTTTT. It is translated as CASSMTGSRRNEKLFF.

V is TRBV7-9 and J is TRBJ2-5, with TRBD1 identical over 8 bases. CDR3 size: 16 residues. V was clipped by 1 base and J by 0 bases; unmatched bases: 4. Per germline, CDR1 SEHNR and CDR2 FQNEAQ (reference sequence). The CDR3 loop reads CASSLGDRTYQETQYF. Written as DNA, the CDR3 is TGTGCCAGCAGCTTAGGGGACAGGACATACCAAGAGACCCAGTACTTC.

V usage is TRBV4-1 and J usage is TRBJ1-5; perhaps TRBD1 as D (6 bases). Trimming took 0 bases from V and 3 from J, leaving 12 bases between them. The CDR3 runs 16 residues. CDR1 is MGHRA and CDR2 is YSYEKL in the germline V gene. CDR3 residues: CASSQDRTDLNQPQHF. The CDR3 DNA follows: TGCGCCAGCAGCCAAGATAGGACAGATCTCAATCAGCCCCAGCATTTT.

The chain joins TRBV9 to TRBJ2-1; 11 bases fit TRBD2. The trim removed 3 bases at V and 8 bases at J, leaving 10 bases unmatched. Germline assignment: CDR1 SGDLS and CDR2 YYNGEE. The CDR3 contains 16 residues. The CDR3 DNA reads TGTGCCAGCAGCGGGCTAGCGGGGGGTCCTTTGGATGAGCAGTTCTTC. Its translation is CASSGLAGGPLDEQFF.

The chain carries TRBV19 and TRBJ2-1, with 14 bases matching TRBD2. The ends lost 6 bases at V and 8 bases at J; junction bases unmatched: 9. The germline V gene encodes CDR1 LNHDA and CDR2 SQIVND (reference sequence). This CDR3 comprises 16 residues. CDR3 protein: CASSRKTSGGAHEQFF. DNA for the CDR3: TGTGCCAGTAGCCGAAAGACTAGCGGGGGGGCTCATGAGCAGTTCTTC.

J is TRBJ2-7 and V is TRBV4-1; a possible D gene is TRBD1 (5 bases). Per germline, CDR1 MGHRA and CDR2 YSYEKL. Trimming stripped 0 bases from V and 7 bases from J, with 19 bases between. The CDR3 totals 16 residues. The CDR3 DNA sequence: TGCGCCAGCAGCCAAGATACAGGACACCTAATGTCTGAGCAGTACTTC. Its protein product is CASSQDTGHLMSEQYF.

The DNA of the CDR3 is TGCGCCAGCTACCTAGCGGGGGTCGTCACCGGGGAGCTGTTTTTT. This gives the protein CASYLAGVVTGELFF. The chain combines TRBV10-1 with TRBJ2-2; TRBD2 aligns across 10 bases. The CDR3 is 15 amino acids. Germline V gives CDR1 WNHNN, CDR2 SYGVQD (reference sequence). The trim removed 8 bases at V and 4 bases at J, leaving 7 bases unmatched.

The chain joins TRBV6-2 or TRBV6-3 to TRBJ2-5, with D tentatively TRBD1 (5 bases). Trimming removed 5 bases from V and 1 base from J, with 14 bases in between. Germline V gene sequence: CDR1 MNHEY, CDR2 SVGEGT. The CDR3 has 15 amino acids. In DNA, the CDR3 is TGTGCCAGCAGTCCATATATAGGGGCCCAAGAGACCCAGTACTTC. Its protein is CASSPYIGAQETQYF.

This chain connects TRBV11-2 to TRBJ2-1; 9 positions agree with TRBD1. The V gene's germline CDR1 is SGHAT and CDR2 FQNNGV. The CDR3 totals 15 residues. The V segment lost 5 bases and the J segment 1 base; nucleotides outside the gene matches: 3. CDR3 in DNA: TGTGCCAGCAGCCCCGGGACAGGGTCCTACAATGAGCAGTTCTTC. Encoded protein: CASSPGTGSYNEQFF.

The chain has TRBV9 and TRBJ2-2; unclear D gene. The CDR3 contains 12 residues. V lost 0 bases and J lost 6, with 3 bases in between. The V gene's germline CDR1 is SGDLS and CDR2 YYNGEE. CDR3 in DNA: TGTGCCAGCAGCGTAGACTCCGGGGAGCTGTTTTTT. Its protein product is CASSVDSGELFF. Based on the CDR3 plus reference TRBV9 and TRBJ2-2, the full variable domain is DSGVTQTPKHLITATGQRVTLRCSPRSGDLSVYWYQQSLDQGLQFLIQYYNGEERAKGNILERFSAQQFPDLHSELNLSSLELGDSALYFCASSVDSGELFFGEGSRLTVL.

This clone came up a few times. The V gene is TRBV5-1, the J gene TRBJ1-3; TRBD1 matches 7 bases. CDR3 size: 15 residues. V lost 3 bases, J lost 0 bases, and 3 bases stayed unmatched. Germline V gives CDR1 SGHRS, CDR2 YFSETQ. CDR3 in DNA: TGCGCCAGCAGCTATGGGACAGCCTCTGGAAACACCATATATTTT. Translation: CASSYGTASGNTIYF.

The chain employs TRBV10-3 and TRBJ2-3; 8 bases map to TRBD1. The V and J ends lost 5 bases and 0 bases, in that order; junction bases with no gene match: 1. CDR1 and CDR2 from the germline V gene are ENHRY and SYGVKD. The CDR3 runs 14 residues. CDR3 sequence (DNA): TGTGCCATCAGTAGGGACAGGAGCACAGATACGCAGTATTTT. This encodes CAISRDRSTDTQYF.

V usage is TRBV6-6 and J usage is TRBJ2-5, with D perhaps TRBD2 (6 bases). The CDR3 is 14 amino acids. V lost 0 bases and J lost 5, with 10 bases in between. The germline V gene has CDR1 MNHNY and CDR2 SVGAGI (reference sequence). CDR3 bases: TGTGCCAGCAGTTACTCTCCAGGAGGGGAGACCCAGTACTTC. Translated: CASSYSPGGETQYF.

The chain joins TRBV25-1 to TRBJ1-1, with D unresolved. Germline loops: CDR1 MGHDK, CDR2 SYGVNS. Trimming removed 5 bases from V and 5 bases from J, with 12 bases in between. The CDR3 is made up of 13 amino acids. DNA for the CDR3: TGTGCCAGCAGTTTCTCCAGGTCGACTGAAGCTTTCTTT. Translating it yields CASSFSRSTEAFF.

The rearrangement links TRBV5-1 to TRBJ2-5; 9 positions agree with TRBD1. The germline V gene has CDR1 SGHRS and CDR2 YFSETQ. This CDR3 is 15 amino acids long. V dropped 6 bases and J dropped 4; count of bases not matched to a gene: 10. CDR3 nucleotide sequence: TGCGCCAGCACCCCGGAGTGGGACAGGGTAGAGACCCAGTACTTC. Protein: CASTPEWDRVETQYF.

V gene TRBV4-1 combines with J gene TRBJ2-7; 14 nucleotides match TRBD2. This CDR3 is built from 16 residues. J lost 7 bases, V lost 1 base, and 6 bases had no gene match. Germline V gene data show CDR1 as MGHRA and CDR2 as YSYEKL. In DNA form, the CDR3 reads TGCGCCAGCAGCCAAGCCGGACTAGCGGGGGGTCGGGAGCAGTACTTC. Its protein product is CASSQAGLAGGREQYF.

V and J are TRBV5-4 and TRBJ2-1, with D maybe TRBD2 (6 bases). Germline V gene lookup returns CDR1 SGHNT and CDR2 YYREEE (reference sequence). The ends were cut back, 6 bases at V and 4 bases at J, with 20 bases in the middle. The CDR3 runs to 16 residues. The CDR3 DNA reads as TGTGCCAGCACCTTCTCTTGGGGGGTTGGATACAATGAGCAGTTCTTC. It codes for CASTFSWGVGYNEQFF.

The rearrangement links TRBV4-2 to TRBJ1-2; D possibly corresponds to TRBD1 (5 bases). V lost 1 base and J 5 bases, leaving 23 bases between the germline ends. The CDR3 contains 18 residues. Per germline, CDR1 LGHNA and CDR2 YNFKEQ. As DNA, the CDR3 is TGTGCCAGCAGCCAAGTAGGATTAGAGGCGGCAGGGCGTTATGGCTACACCTTC. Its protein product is CASSQVGLEAAGRYGYTF.

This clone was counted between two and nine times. CDR3 protein: CASSPPGTSMQYF. In nucleotides, the CDR3 is TGTGCCAGCAGCCCTCCCGGGACTAGCATGCAGTACTTC. The V gene is TRBV9, the J gene TRBJ2-7, with 9 bases lining up with TRBD2. This CDR3 has 13 amino acids. V lost 4 bases and J lost 9; bases outside the gene matches: 8. Germline V CDR1 and CDR2: SGDLS, YYNGEE.